The 21 T cell receptor beta chains below come from one sample, sequenced in a study of spatial heterogeneity in lung cancer (dated by TCRdb to about 2019). Libraries were constructed by 5' RACE. This sample was sequenced with a NextSeq 500. TCRdb trimmed the raw reads at Q25, called clones with MiXCR and kept productive beta chains. Each CDR3 protein appears once, grouped with its most common genes and DNA. For this sample there are roughly 9,800 distinct CDR3 sequences; around 5.6% appear just once. Jointly, the top ten make up roughly 30% of the sample. The sample's time point label, decoded: sample taken at primary tumor resection. The sequencing here drew on normal lung tissue next to the tumor, taken at surgery. The receptors stem from a male donor with early-stage non-small cell lung cancer.

This clonotype was observed many times. This sequence joins TRBV5-4 and TRBJ1-2, with a tentative D call TRBD1 (6 bases). Germline lookup yields CDR1 SGHNT and CDR2 YYREEE (reference sequence). V lost 4 bases and J 8 bases, leaving 12 bases between the germline ends. The CDR3 spans 12 residues. CDR3: CASSTGSRGYTF. The CDR3 DNA reads as TGTGCCAGCAGCACAGGGAGTCGGGGCTACACCTTC.

This clonotype was picked up many times. This rearrangement joins TRBV7-2 to TRBJ1-2; D not certain. CDR1 SGHTA and CDR2 FQGNSA come from the germline V gene. The CDR3 covers 15 residues. V was cut by 1 base and J by 8 bases, with 17 bases left in between. CDR3 sequence reads: CASSLVAFSGWGYTF. For the CDR3, the DNA is TGTGCCAGCAGCTTAGTTGCGTTTTCCGGGTGGGGCTACACCTTC. Full variable domain (rest looked up from reference TRBV7-2 and TRBJ1-2): GAGVSQSPSNKVTEKGKDVELRCDPISGHTALYWYRQSLGQGLEFLIYFQGNSAPDKSGLPSDRFSAERTGGSVSTLTIQRTQQEDSAVYLCASSLVAFSGWGYTFGSGTRLTVV.

This clonotype was detected ten times or more. The chain combines TRBV11-2 with TRBJ2-5; a weak D match, TRBD1 (5 bases). This CDR3 region has 13 residues. Looked up from germline, CDR1 is SGHAT and CDR2 is FQNNGV. The V gene lost 1 base and the J gene lost 5 bases, with 8 bases spanning the gap. The CDR3 loop reads CASSLARVETQYF. In nucleotides, the CDR3 is TGTGCCAGCAGCTTAGCCAGGGTGGAGACCCAGTACTTC. Complete variable domain (other parts from reference TRBV11-2 and TRBJ2-5): EAGVAQSPRYKIIEKRQSVAFWCNPISGHATLYWYQQILGQGPKLLIQFQNNGVVDDSQLPKDRFSAERLKGVDSTLKIQPAKLEDSAVYLCASSLARVETQYFGPGTRLLVL.

This clonotype turned up a few times. The chain carries TRBV7-9 and TRBJ2-4; 9 positions agree with TRBD1. The CDR3 runs to 16 residues. In germline, CDR1 is SEHNR, CDR2 FQNEAQ (reference sequence). V was clipped by 2 bases and J by 11 bases; unmatched bases: 13. The CDR3 coding sequence is TGTGCCAGCAGCTTAAGCTCCCTCCGGGACAGGGAACTTCAGTACTTC. This gives the protein CASSLSSLRDRELQYF.

This clonotype is medium-sized. The chain uses TRBV27 and TRBJ1-5; D is perhaps TRBD1 (5 bases). Germline V gene sequence: CDR1 MNHEY, CDR2 SMNVEV (reference sequence). The V end was cut by 5 bases, the J end by 3 bases, with 14 bases between. This CDR3 has 15 residues. CDR3 in amino acids: CASSLGDGTNQPQHF. CDR3 bases: TGTGCCAGCAGTCTGGGGGATGGGACCAATCAGCCCCAGCATTTT.

In the case of this clonotype: A single base separates this from a much larger clone, so it may be a read error. V usage is TRBV7-9 and J usage is TRBJ1-4; no firm D call. Germline V gives CDR1 SEHNR, CDR2 FQNEAQ (reference sequence). The CDR3 contains 14 residues. V was clipped by 2 bases and J by 4 bases, with 8 bases between them. CDR3 DNA: TGTGCCAGCAGCTTAATAGGCGGTAATGAAAAACTGTTTTTT. This encodes CASSLIGGNEKLFF.

This clonotype appeared many times. The chain recombines TRBV12-3 or TRBV12-4 with TRBJ2-6, with 7 bases identical to TRBD1. This CDR3 region has 17 residues. The junction had 8 bases not matched to a gene; V was cut back by 6 bases and J by 0 bases. The CDR3 loop reads CASSPRDRLSGANVLTF. CDR3 DNA: TGTGCCAGCAGCCCCCGGGACAGACTCTCTGGGGCCAACGTCCTGACTTTC.

This clonotype is labeled medium-sized. The CDR3 DNA follows: TGTGCCAGCAGTTTTCCCGGGACTACCGGGGAGACCCAGTACTTC. This encodes CASSFPGTTGETQYF. The chain uses TRBV6-6 and TRBJ2-5; TRBD2 agrees at 7 bases. The germline V gene encodes CDR1 MNHNY and CDR2 SVGAGI (reference sequence). This CDR3 has 15 residues. J gave up 5 bases and V 4 bases, and 10 bases lay outside the gene matches.

Ten or more counts support this clonotype. The chain couples TRBV5-8 to TRBJ1-1; D remains ambiguous. V gave up 3 bases and J gave up 6 bases, with 15 bases separating them. CDR1 and CDR2 (germline): SGHTS, YDEGEE. The CDR3 extends over 14 amino acids. The CDR3 spells CASSSRGVGAEAFF. As DNA, the CDR3 is TGTGCCAGCAGCTCGAGAGGAGTTGGGGCTGAAGCTTTCTTT.

This clonotype is judged medium-sized. V gene TRBV10-3 combines with J gene TRBJ1-1; possibly TRBD1 for D (6 bases). The CDR3 sequence is 13 residues long. Germline CDR1 and CDR2: ENHRY and SYGVKD. V gave up 11 bases and J gave up 0 bases, with 13 bases separating them. The CDR3 DNA is TGTGCCGGACAACAGGGCATGAACACTGAAGCTTTCTTT. Translation gives CAGQQGMNTEAFF.

This clonotype was detected only a few times. The V and J genes are TRBV7-9 and TRBJ2-7; D tentatively fits TRBD1 or TRBD2 (5 bases each). Germline assignment: CDR1 SEHNR and CDR2 FQNEAQ (reference sequence). Trimming stripped 1 base from V and 9 bases from J, with 16 bases between. CDR3 size: 14 residues. The CDR3 sequence is CASSLGAGTDGQYF. Here the CDR3 DNA reads TGTGCCAGCAGCTTAGGAGCAGGGACCGACGGGCAGTACTTC.

There are many counts of this clonotype. The V gene is TRBV11-2, the J gene TRBJ2-7; the match to TRBD2 covers 10 bases. This CDR3 contains 15 residues. Unmatched junction bases numbered 3, after V lost 0 bases and J lost 4 bases. The germline gives CDR1 SGHAT, CDR2 FQNNGV. In DNA, the CDR3 is TGTGCCAGCAGCTTAGAACTAGCGGGGATTTACGAGCAGTACTTC. Its translation: CASSLELAGIYEQYF.

This clonotype has just a few counts. This chain joins TRBV11-2 and TRBJ2-3; D is unclear. Trimming pared 1 base from V and 2 bases from J, leaving 7 bases between. The germline gives CDR1 SGHAT, CDR2 FQNNGV. The CDR3 extends over 14 amino acids. CDR3 amino acids: CASSLGSPTDTQYF. The CDR3 region has the DNA TGTGCCAGCAGCTTAGGGAGTCCCACAGATACGCAGTATTTT.

This clonotype was seen at least ten times. V is TRBV9 and J is TRBJ2-6; D is unresolved. Germline lookup yields CDR1 SGDLS and CDR2 YYNGEE. The CDR3 length is 15 residues. The ends were cut back, 7 bases at V and 2 bases at J, with 13 bases in the middle. This CDR3 reads CASGNIRAGANVLTF. The DNA for the CDR3 is TGTGCCAGCGGGAACATTCGGGCTGGGGCCAACGTCCTGACTTTC. The variable domain in full, with the rest retrieved from reference TRBV9 and TRBJ2-6, is DSGVTQTPKHLITATGQRVTLRCSPRSGDLSVYWYQQSLDQGLQFLIQYYNGEERAKGNILERFSAQQFPDLHSELNLSSLELGDSALYFCASGNIRAGANVLTFGAGSRLTVL.

The sample holds many counts of this clonotype. The chain recombines TRBV5-1 with TRBJ2-2, with D possibly called TRBD1 or TRBD2 (6 bases each). There are 15 residues in the CDR3. The V gene lost 3 bases and the J gene lost 6 bases, with 15 bases spanning the gap. The germline CDR1 and CDR2 sequences are SGHRS and YFSETQ. The CDR3 DNA reads as TGCGCCAGCAGCTCTACAGGGACGGGGGCCGGGGAGCTGTTTTTT. Encoded protein: CASSSTGTGAGELFF.

This clonotype was counted at least ten times. The chain links TRBV6-2 or TRBV6-3 to TRBJ1-5; D uncertain. Germline assignment: CDR1 MNHEY and CDR2 SVGEGT. V lost 2 bases to trimming and J lost 5 bases, with 10 bases between them. The CDR3 spans 14 residues. The CDR3 sequence: CASSYVRADQPQHF. As DNA, the CDR3 is TGTGCCAGCAGTTACGTCCGGGCGGATCAGCCCCAGCATTTT.

This clonotype was seen at least ten times. This CDR3 reads CASSAQGRETQYF. The CDR3 DNA is TGTGCCAGCAGCGCGCAGGGGCGAGAGACCCAGTACTTC. The chain has TRBV7-2 and TRBJ2-5; D perhaps matches TRBD1 (6 bases). Trimming removed 5 bases from V and 4 bases from J, with 11 bases in between. Germline CDR1 is SGHTA and CDR2 is FQGNSA. The CDR3 consists of 13 residues.

A remark on this clonotype: A much more abundant neighbour one base away suggests this may be a read error. The chain couples TRBV6-2 or TRBV6-3 to TRBJ2-5, with D possibly being TRBD1 (6 bases). The CDR3 loop spans 12 amino acids. V lost 6 bases and J 7 bases, leaving 12 bases between the germline ends. The germline V gene encodes CDR1 MNHEY and CDR2 SVGEGT. The CDR3 sequence is CASRGTYWTQYF. The CDR3 DNA reads TGTGCCAGCAGGGGGACATACTGGACCCAGTACTTC.

This clonotype showed up just a few times. The chain joins TRBV20-1 to TRBJ1-1; tentative D call: TRBD1 (5 bases). The germline gives CDR1 DFQATT, CDR2 SNEGSKA (reference sequence). CDR3 length: 15 residues. Trimming left V 3 bases short and J 3 bases short, with 17 bases between. The CDR3 DNA reads TGCAGTGCTAGTGGGGAAAAAGGGGTGGACACTGAAGCTTTCTTT. It codes for CSASGEKGVDTEAFF.

The rearrangement joins TRBV3-1 to TRBJ2-7, with a possible D match to TRBD2 (6 bases). The CDR3 runs 16 residues. Trimming left V 2 bases short and J 3 bases short, with 17 bases between. Germline V gives CDR1 LGHDT, CDR2 YNNKEL (reference sequence). The CDR3 bases are TGTGCCAGCAGCCAACGCCGACTAGTAACATTCTACGAGCAGTACTTC. Protein: CASSQRRLVTFYEQYF.

This clonotype was recorded many times. The rearrangement uses TRBV7-3 and TRBJ2-5, with 10 bases aligning to TRBD1. The germline V gene has CDR1 SGHTA and CDR2 FQGTGA. The CDR3 runs to 17 residues. Losses at the gene ends were 2 bases for V and 3 bases for J; bases not matched to a gene: 9. In DNA form, the CDR3 reads TGTGCCAGCAGCTTATCGGGTGGACAGGGGGAAGAAGAGACCCAGTACTTC. As protein: CASSLSGGQGEEETQYF.